The 14 T cell receptor beta chains presented below share a single source sample, sequenced in a study of blood T cell repertoires in COVID-19. Sequencing used immunoSEQ multiplex PCR; TCRdb keeps in-frame clones, though not all of them. The sample yields a few hundred thousand clones, 86% seen once. The specimen sequenced was PBMCs or T cells enriched from blood (not recorded which). The receptors were sampled from a woman between 40 and 50 years old with acute COVID-19.

The genes are TRBV5-6 and TRBJ1-5; possible D gene TRBD1, 6 bases. The CDR3 spans 15 residues. V lost 2 bases to trimming and J lost 1 base, with 10 bases between them. Germline CDR1 and CDR2: SGHDT and YYEEEE. The chain's CDR3 is CASSFARGSNQPQHF. Here the CDR3 DNA reads TGTGCCAGCAGCTTCGCCAGGGGAAGCAATCAGCCCCAGCATTTT.

V is TRBV6-6 and J is TRBJ1-4; 7 bases are a match to TRBD1. V gave up 8 bases and J gave up 4 bases; unmatched junction bases: 7. CDR1 is MNHNY, CDR2 SVGAGI, per germline (reference sequence). The CDR3 loop spans 14 amino acids. The CDR3, as DNA: TGTGCCAGCGTATCCGGGACAGTTAATGAAAAACTGTTTTTT. Protein: CASVSGTVNEKLFF.

The chain uses TRBV7-6 and TRBJ1-5; D ambiguous. The CDR3 loop spans 14 amino acids. Germline V gene data show CDR1 as SGHVS and CDR2 as FNYEAQ. V lost 1 base, J lost 4 bases, and 8 bases lay in between. CDR3 in amino acids: CASSLGAGNQPQHF. Written as DNA, the CDR3 is TGTGCCAGCAGCTTAGGGGCAGGTAATCAGCCCCAGCATTTT.

CDR3 DNA sequence: TGTGCCACCAGTAGCGGGAGGCCCCGAGATACGCAGTATTTT. It translates to CATSSGRPRDTQYF. The chain recombines TRBV15 with TRBJ2-3, with 10 nucleotides matching TRBD2. J lost 5 bases, V lost 6 bases, and 5 bases had no gene match. This CDR3 contains 14 residues. Per germline, CDR1 LNHNV and CDR2 YYDKDF (reference sequence).

The CDR3 sequence: CATSDRGYNQPQHF. CDR3 nucleotide sequence: TGTGCCACCTCCGACAGGGGGTACAATCAGCCCCAGCATTTT. The V and J genes are TRBV18 and TRBJ1-5; 9 positions match TRBD1. Trimming took 10 bases from V and 3 from J; bases not matched to a gene: 7. The CDR3 loop spans 14 amino acids. CDR1 and CDR2 (germline): KGHSH, LQKENI.

The V and J genes are TRBV7-2 and TRBJ1-1, with D hard to call. V gave up 3 bases and J gave up 6 bases, with 14 bases separating them. Germline V gene sequence: CDR1 SGHTA, CDR2 FQGNSA. CDR3 length equals 14 residues. The chain's CDR3 is CASSLGPVASEAFF. In DNA form, the CDR3 reads TGTGCCAGCAGCTTGGGTCCTGTAGCATCTGAAGCTTTCTTT.

The V and J genes are TRBV21-1 and TRBJ1-1; the table's D call, TRBD1, was not checked against the DNA. TRBV21-1 is classified as a pseudogene. The CDR3 is 16 amino acids. This CDR3 is CASSKEPGFVSTEAFF. CDR3 sequence (DNA): TGTGCCAGCAGCAAAGAGCCAGGGTTCGTCAGTACTGAAGCTTTCTTT.

The chain employs TRBV7-9 and TRBJ1-6; the D gene is possibly TRBD1 (5 bases). The CDR3 contains 14 residues. V lost 0 bases and J 7 bases, leaving 7 bases between the germline ends. CDR1 and CDR2 from the germline V gene are SEHNR and FQNEAQ (reference sequence). CDR3 sequence reads: CASSLAGANSPLHF. Written as DNA, the CDR3 is TGTGCCAGCAGCTTAGCAGGGGCAAATTCACCCCTCCACTTT. The full variable domain, with the rest looked up from reference TRBV7-9 and TRBJ1-6, is DTGVSQNPRHKITKRGQNVTFRCDPISEHNRLYWYRQTLGQGPEFLTYFQNEAQLEKSRLLSDRFSAERPKGSFSTLEIQRTEQGDSAMYLCASSLAGANSPLHFGNGTRLTVT.

V gene TRBV9 combines with J gene TRBJ1-5; weak D call: TRBD1 (6 bases). Germline CDR1 SGDLS, CDR2 YYNGEE. CDR3 length: 15 residues. V shed 4 bases and J shed 5 bases, with 16 bases lying between them. The CDR3 sequence is CASSYSDSTDQPQHF. The CDR3, as DNA: TGTGCCAGCAGCTACTCGGACAGTACCGATCAGCCCCAGCATTTT. The full variable domain, rest sourced from reference TRBV9 and TRBJ1-5, is DSGVTQTPKHLITATGQRVTLRCSPRSGDLSVYWYQQSLDQGLQFLIQYYNGEERAKGNILERFSAQQFPDLHSELNLSSLELGDSALYFCASSYSDSTDQPQHFGDGTRLSIL.

The chain is built from TRBV15 and TRBJ1-1; D call uncertain. Trimming removed 0 bases at V and 1 base at J, with 9 bases between. This CDR3 is 15 amino acids long. Germline V gene data show CDR1 as LNHNV and CDR2 as YYDKDF (reference sequence). The CDR3: CATSRDGRPNTEAFF. The CDR3 bases are TGTGCCACCAGCAGAGATGGCAGGCCGAACACTGAAGCTTTCTTT.

The gene calls are TRBV14 and TRBJ1-4; TRBD1 might be the D (5 bases). V shed 5 bases and J shed 7 bases, with 17 bases lying between them. This CDR3 contains 15 residues. The germline V gene has CDR1 SGHDN and CDR2 FVKESK. The CDR3 bases are TGTGCCAGCAGCTCCTTTTCAGCGGGGGGTGAAAAACTGTTTTTT. It specifies CASSSFSAGGEKLFF.

This chain connects TRBV6-5 to TRBJ2-7; tentative D call: TRBD1 (6 bases). V lost 0 bases, J lost 2 bases, and 11 bases lay in between. The germline V gene has CDR1 MNHEY and CDR2 SVGAGI. The CDR3 runs to 15 residues. DNA for the CDR3: TGTGCCAGCAGTTACTCCACGGACAGCACCTACGAGCAGTACTTC. Protein: CASSYSTDSTYEQYF.

CDR3 sequence reads: CASSQEVNGFGNTIYF. In DNA, the CDR3 is TGTGCCAGCAGCCAAGAAGTGAACGGTTTTGGAAACACCATATATTTT. The chain recombines TRBV3-1 (or the pseudogene TRBV3-2) with TRBJ1-3; D not resolved. Germline loops: CDR1 LGHDT, CDR2 YNNKEL (reference sequence). The CDR3 spans 16 residues. The ends were cut back, 0 bases at V and 3 bases at J, with 12 bases in the middle.

This sequence joins TRBV5-1 and TRBJ1-1, with a tentative D call TRBD1 (5 bases). The CDR3 contains 13 residues. Germline V lookup: CDR1 SGHRS, CDR2 YFSETQ. With 2 bases removed from V and 6 bases from J, the gap between germline ends came to 11 bases. The CDR3: CASSFAGGSEAFF. CDR3 sequence (DNA): TGCGCCAGCAGCTTCGCGGGGGGGTCTGAAGCTTTCTTT.